Listed below are T cell receptor beta chains from one sample, sequenced in a study of graft-versus-host responses after intestinal transplantation. Clones were read by immunoSEQ multiplex PCR, and TCRdb kept only the in-frame ones, dropping some. The table includes over 100,000 clones, 90% to 95% detected once. The antigens of these receptors remain unknown. The sample was unstimulated CD8+ T cells sorted from spleen or lymph node cells, taken before transplant. These receptors came from a human donor who was the organ donor for an intestinal transplant. The CDR3 runs from the conserved cysteine through the conserved F or W. The D gene is left open where the match is weak. A row's size may be missing; if present it is once, few, many or a size class.

15 TRBJ1-2 . . TRBV21-1 CASSKERGQNYGYTF TGTGCCAGCAGCAAAGAACGCGGACAAAACTATGGCTACACCTTC
13 TRBJ1-1 . . TRBV2 CASSEQQVPEAFF TGTGCCAGCAGTGAACAACAGGTCCCTGAAGCTTTCTTT
12 TRBJ2-5 . TRBD2 TRBV29-1 CSVLAEWKTQYF TGCAGCGTACTAGCGGAGTGGAAGACCCAGTACTTC
13 TRBJ2-7 . TRBD1 TRBV5-4 CASSGGQGYEQYF TGTGCCAGCAGCGGGGGACAGGGGTACGAGCAGTACTTC
15 TRBJ2-7 . . TRBV9 CASSLEGSGADEQYF TGTGCCAGCAGCTTAGAGGGTAGCGGTGCGGACGAGCAGTACTTC
12 TRBJ2-1 . . TRBV29-1 CSVEWDWGEQFF TGCAGCGTTGAATGGGATTGGGGTGAGCAGTTCTTC
10 TRBJ2-3 . . TRBV6-1 CASKTDTQYF TGTGCCAGCAAGACAGATACGCAGTATTTT
15 TRBJ2-1 . TRBD1 TRBV5-3 CARSLGDRGYNEQFF TGTGCCAGAAGCTTGGGCGACAGGGGGTACAATGAGCAGTTCTTC
21 TRBJ2-7 . TRBD2 TRBV10-3 CAISRRTGSREREGDSYEQYF TGTGCCATCAGCCGTCGGACAGGGAGTCGTGAGCGGGAGGGTGACTCCTACGAGCAGTACTTC
13 TRBJ2-1 . . TRBV5-6 CASSLGTFNEQFF TGTGCCAGCAGCTTGGGGACTTTCAATGAGCAGTTCTTC
14 TRBJ2-7 once . TRBV28 CASSCRLTFYEQYF TGTGCCAGCAGTTGTCGCCTCACCTTCTACGAGCAGTACTTC
12 TRBJ2-2 . . TRBV7-9 CASSQDVDGLFF TGTGCCAGCAGCCAGGATGTGGACGGGCTGTTTTTT
11 TRBJ1-1 once . TRBV7-2 CASSLGAAAFF TGTGCCAGCAGCTTAGGGGCGGCGGCTTTCTTT
16 TRBJ2-1 . TRBD2 TRBV2 CASSELGLAGANEQFF TGTGCCAGCAGTGAACTGGGACTAGCGGGGGCCAATGAGCAGTTCTTC
14 TRBJ2-5 . . TRBV13 CASSLQGTQETQYF TGTGCCAGCAGCTTACAGGGGACCCAAGAGACCCAGTACTTC
14 TRBJ2-6 . . TRBV4-1 CASSPPWWANVLTF TGCGCCAGCAGCCCTCCTTGGTGGGCCAACGTCCTGACTTTC
16 TRBJ2-1 . TRBD2 TRBV29-1 CSGGGSGSQIYNEQFF TGCAGCGGTGGAGGTAGCGGGTCTCAGATCTACAATGAGCAGTTCTTC
15 TRBJ2-2 . TRBD2 TRBV29-1 CSVEDEGLARGELFF TGCAGCGTTGAAGATGAGGGACTAGCGAGGGGGGAGCTGTTTTTT
15 TRBJ1-1 once . TRBV25-1 CASSEGYLGVTEAFF TGTGCCAGCAGTGAAGGCTACTTGGGGGTCACTGAAGCTTTCTTT
17 TRBJ1-1 . TRBD1 TRBV10-1 CASSGDRWAWKSTEAFF TGCGCCAGCAGTGGGGACAGGTGGGCCTGGAAAAGCACTGAAGCTTTCTTT
14 TRBJ1-1 . TRBD1 TRBV19 CASSMGTGPTEAFF TGTGCCAGTAGTATGGGGACAGGGCCCACTGAAGCTTTCTTT
13 TRBJ2-7 . TRBD2 TRBV2 CARSSGYSYEQYF TGTGCCAGAAGTAGCGGGTACTCCTACGAGCAGTACTTC
15 TRBJ1-2 . TRBD1 TRBV27 CASSLSTPRGPGYTF TGTGCCAGCAGTTTATCGACCCCCAGGGGGCCAGGCTACACCTTC
17 TRBJ2-1 . TRBD2 TRBV2 CASSESPGGRARDEQFF TGTGCCAGCAGTGAAAGCCCCGGCGGGAGGGCCAGGGATGAGCAGTTCTTC